This entry lists 3 T cell receptor beta chains sequenced from one sample in a study of T cells in Graves' hyperthyroidism and ophthalmopathy. RNA transcripts were the template for amplifying TCR beta CDR3 regions. The primer set for the first-round RT-PCR of the TCR CDR3 was HTBI. Each CDR3 protein is one row after TCRdb ran MiXCR on the multiplex PCR reads. The repertoire has some 570,000 distinct CDR3 sequences, 15% to 20% of them found once; the top ten carry roughly 18%. Material: blood. The receptors were sampled from a woman under 30 with Graves' ophthalmopathy.

This chain joins TRBV30 and TRBJ1-5, with 7 bases fitting TRBD1. The CDR3 sequence is 14 residues long. The V and J ends lost 3 bases and 4 bases, in that order; junction bases with no gene match: 6. Germline V CDR1 and CDR2: GTSNPN, SVGIG (reference sequence). The CDR3 spells CAWSPGGGNQPQHF. The CDR3 DNA reads as TGTGCCTGGAGCCCAGGGGGTGGAAATCAGCCCCAGCATTTT.

The chain has TRBV19 and TRBJ2-2; D remains unclear. Trimming removed 5 bases at V and 0 bases at J, with 19 bases between. CDR3 length: 18 amino acids. Germline CDR1 and CDR2: LNHDA and SQIVND (reference sequence). Written as DNA, the CDR3 is TGTGCCAGTAGTTTGGGGTCGAGCGACCCTACGAACACCGGGGAGCTGTTTTTT. Protein sequence: CASSLGSSDPTNTGELFF.

This clonotype was seen repeatedly, ten times or more. The chain couples TRBV7-9 to TRBJ2-1; 13 bases align to TRBD2. J lost 4 bases, V lost 4 bases, and 7 bases had no gene match. Germline CDR1 SEHNR, CDR2 FQNEAQ (reference sequence). This CDR3 contains 17 residues. The CDR3 DNA is TGTGCCAGCAGCTCGCAACTAGCGGGAGGGATTTACAATGAGCAGTTCTTC. Translating gives CASSSQLAGGIYNEQFF.